The 15 T cell receptor beta chains given below trace back to one sample, sequenced in a study of blood T cell repertoires in COVID-19. Sequencing used immunoSEQ multiplex PCR; TCRdb keeps in-frame clones, though not all of them. The sample has around 160,000 clones; 70% to 90% are singletons. The sequenced material came from peripheral blood. These receptors were taken from a man in his sixties with acute or convalescent COVID-19.

CDR3 loop: CASRPDRGAAFF. The CDR3 DNA follows: TGTGCCAGCAGACCTGACAGGGGTGCTGCTTTCTTT. This chain joins TRBV12-3 or TRBV12-4 and TRBJ1-1; 8 nucleotides line up with TRBD1. The junction had 8 bases not matched to a gene; V was cut back by 6 bases and J by 11 bases. The CDR3 is 12 amino acids.

This chain links TRBV7-8 with TRBJ2-2; no definite D call. V was trimmed by 1 base and J by 3 bases, leaving 9 bases between them. The CDR3 spans 15 residues. CDR1 SGHVS and CDR2 FQNEAQ come from the germline V gene. The CDR3 loop reads CASSLGQAYTGELFF. CDR3 nucleotides: TGTGCCAGCAGCTTAGGGCAGGCCTACACCGGGGAGCTGTTTTTT.

The chain uses TRBV6-4 and TRBJ1-1, with D possibly matching TRBD1 (6 bases). The CDR3 extends over 14 amino acids. Germline CDR1 and CDR2: MRHNA and SNTAGT. Trimming removed 3 bases at V and 1 base at J, with 9 bases between. DNA of the CDR3: TGTGCCAGCAGTGATCAGGGGCGGAACACTGAAGCTTTCTTT. This codes for CASSDQGRNTEAFF.

The chain joins TRBV6-5 to TRBJ2-1; perhaps TRBD2 as D (6 bases). Germline assignment: CDR1 MNHEY and CDR2 SVGAGI. V gave up 0 bases and J gave up 9 bases, with 18 bases separating them. The length of the CDR3 is 16 residues. The DNA of the CDR3 is TGTGCCAGCAGTTACTCGAGTGGTGTGATGGGGGGTGAGCAGTTCTTC. Translating gives CASSYSSGVMGGEQFF.

The genes are TRBV7-2 and TRBJ2-7; 10 nucleotides align to TRBD2. The germline CDR1 and CDR2 sequences are SGHTA and FQGNSA. This CDR3 comprises 15 residues. The junction had 11 bases not matched to a gene; V was cut back by 5 bases and J by 7 bases. The CDR3 DNA reads TGTGCCAGCAGCCCCCGCGGAGCGGGGGGGAAAGAGCAGTACTTC. Its translation: CASSPRGAGGKEQYF.

The V and J genes are TRBV4-2 and TRBJ2-3, with TRBD2 matching 10 bases. CDR1 is LGHNA, CDR2 YNFKEQ, per germline. The ends lost 4 bases at V and 4 bases at J; junction bases unmatched: 8. The CDR3 loop spans 16 amino acids. This CDR3 reads CASSPRAGGRADTQYF. CDR3 nucleotides: TGTGCCAGCAGCCCCCGAGCGGGGGGGCGGGCAGATACGCAGTATTTT.

This clone was seen ten or more times. The chain recombines TRBV5-8 with TRBJ1-2; D gene uncertain. The germline V gene encodes CDR1 SGHTS and CDR2 YDEGEE. The CDR3 is 12 residues long. V was pared by 1 base and J by 8 bases, with 9 bases between. CDR3 DNA sequence: TGTGCCAGCAGCTTGTCCGCGGAGGGCTACACCTTC. Encoded protein: CASSLSAEGYTF. Supplemented by reference TRBV5-8 and TRBJ1-2, the full variable domain reads EAGVTQSPTHLIKTRGQQATLRCSPISGHTSVYWYQQALGLGLQFLLWYDEGEERNRGNFPPRFSGRQFPNYSSELNVNALELEDSALYLCASSLSAEGYTFGSGTRLTVV.

The chain couples TRBV3-1 (or the pseudogene TRBV3-2) to TRBJ1-3, with a tentative D call TRBD1 (5 bases). The germline V gene encodes CDR1 LGHDT and CDR2 YNNKEL (reference sequence). V gave up 2 bases and J gave up 0 bases, with 14 bases separating them. There are 17 residues in the CDR3. This CDR3 is CASSQPTTGLSGNTIYF. The CDR3 coding sequence is TGTGCCAGCAGCCAACCAACAACAGGCCTCTCTGGAAACACCATATATTTT.

The chain uses TRBV5-1 and TRBJ1-2; no definite D call. Trimming removed 0 bases from V and 2 bases from J, with 11 bases in between. CDR1 SGHRS and CDR2 YFSETQ come from the germline V gene. The CDR3 has 15 residues. Written as DNA, the CDR3 is TGCGCCAGCAGCTTGGTTTCGCAACAGAACTATGGCTACACCTTC. Translated, it gives CASSLVSQQNYGYTF.

The V and J genes are TRBV13 and TRBJ1-4, with 7 bases that match TRBD1. CDR1 PRHDT and CDR2 FYEKMQ come from the germline V gene (reference sequence). V was clipped by 4 bases and J by 15 bases; unmatched bases: 8. The length of the CDR3 is 12 residues. Here the CDR3 reads CASSSLDRRLFF. As DNA, the CDR3 is TGTGCCAGCAGCTCCCTGGACAGGAGATTGTTTTTT.

This chain links TRBV6-5 with TRBJ2-7, with 9 positions matching TRBD1. Germline assignment: CDR1 MNHEY and CDR2 SVGAGI. The CDR3 covers 15 residues. The V segment lost 6 bases and the J segment 0 bases; nucleotides outside the gene matches: 6. The CDR3 nucleotides read TGTGCCAGCAGCTCCGGGACAGGGAGCTCCTACGAGCAGTACTTC. Translation gives CASSSGTGSSYEQYF.

The rearrangement links TRBV19 to TRBJ1-1; perhaps TRBD1 as D (5 bases). V lost 3 bases to trimming and J lost 0 bases, with 11 bases between them. Looked up from germline, CDR1 is LNHDA and CDR2 is SQIVND (reference sequence). This CDR3 region has 15 residues. The CDR3 is CASSIGGVMNTEAFF. The CDR3 DNA sequence: TGTGCCAGTAGTATCGGGGGGGTCATGAACACTGAAGCTTTCTTT.

As to this clone: Other DNA sequences within the sample encode an identical CDR3. V usage is TRBV6-5 and J usage is TRBJ1-2; D is ambiguous. The germline V gene encodes CDR1 MNHEY and CDR2 SVGAGI. The length of the CDR3 is 12 residues. Between the trimmed V and J ends, which lost 2 bases and 8 bases, there was a span of 9 bases. CDR3 amino acids: CASSYRGGGYTF. CDR3 nucleotides: TGTGCCAGCAGTTACCGGGGTGGGGGCTACACCTTC.

The count of this clone is one. J is TRBJ1-2 and V is TRBV6-6; D is possibly TRBD1 (5 bases). CDR3 length: 13 amino acids. V lost 5 bases and J lost 6, with 13 bases in between. Germline V gene sequence: CDR1 MNHNY, CDR2 SVGAGI (reference sequence). Here the CDR3 reads CASSPRAGNGYTF. For the CDR3, the DNA is TGTGCCAGCAGTCCCCGGGCAGGGAATGGCTACACCTTC.

CDR3 amino acids: CATSDGRTPTYEQYF. The CDR3 nucleotides are TGTGCCACCAGTGATGGTCGGACACCGACCTACGAGCAGTACTTC. The rearrangement links TRBV24-1 to TRBJ2-7; D possibly corresponds to TRBD1 (5 bases). The germline CDR1 and CDR2 sequences are KGHDR and SFDVKD. CDR3 length: 15 amino acids. V was clipped by 3 bases and J by 2 bases, with 13 bases between them.